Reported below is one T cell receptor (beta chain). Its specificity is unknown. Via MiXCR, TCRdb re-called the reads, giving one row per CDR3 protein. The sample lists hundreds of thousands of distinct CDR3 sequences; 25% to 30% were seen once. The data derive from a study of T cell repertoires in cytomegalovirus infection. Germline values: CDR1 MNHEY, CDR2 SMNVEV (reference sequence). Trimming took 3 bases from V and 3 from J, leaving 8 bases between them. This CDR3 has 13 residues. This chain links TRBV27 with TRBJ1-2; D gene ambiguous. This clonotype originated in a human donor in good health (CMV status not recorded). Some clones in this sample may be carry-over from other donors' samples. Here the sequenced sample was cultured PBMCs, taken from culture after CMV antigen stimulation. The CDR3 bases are TGTGCCAGCAGTTTTTCGGGGTACTATGGCTACACCTTC. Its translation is CASSFSGYYGYTF.